This T cell receptor beta chain was sequenced in a study of T-cell reconstitution after alpha-beta-depleted transplantation in children. Study-level points and caveats: Most T-cell counts and diversity one year after the transplant came from T cells that were newly produced. Surviving recipient T cells and thymic progenitors produced the high day-60 TCRbeta diversity seen in some patients. Alpha-beta T cells present about two months after transplant were reported to originate from several hundred expanded graft clones.

This clonotype has at least ten counts. What it recognizes is unknown. V lost 0 bases to trimming and J lost 6 bases, with 7 bases between them. The germline V gene has CDR1 SGHKS and CDR2 YYEKEE (reference sequence). The CDR3 is 13 amino acids. Unique molecular identifiers featured in how the TCRbeta library was prepared. TCRdb reprocessed the PCR reads via MiXCR and lists one record per CDR3 protein. Of roughly 200,000 distinct CDR3 sequences in the sample, 11% were seen once. The sequence came from a child under two years old with acute myeloid leukemia, due to receive a stem cell transplant. The input for sequencing was PBMCs, taken before TCRalphabeta/CD19-depleted stem cell transplant. The gene calls are TRBV5-5 and TRBJ1-3, with D unresolved. CDR3 protein: CASSLVNENTIYF. CDR3 DNA: TGTGCCAGCAGCTTGGTGAACGAAAACACCATATATTTT.